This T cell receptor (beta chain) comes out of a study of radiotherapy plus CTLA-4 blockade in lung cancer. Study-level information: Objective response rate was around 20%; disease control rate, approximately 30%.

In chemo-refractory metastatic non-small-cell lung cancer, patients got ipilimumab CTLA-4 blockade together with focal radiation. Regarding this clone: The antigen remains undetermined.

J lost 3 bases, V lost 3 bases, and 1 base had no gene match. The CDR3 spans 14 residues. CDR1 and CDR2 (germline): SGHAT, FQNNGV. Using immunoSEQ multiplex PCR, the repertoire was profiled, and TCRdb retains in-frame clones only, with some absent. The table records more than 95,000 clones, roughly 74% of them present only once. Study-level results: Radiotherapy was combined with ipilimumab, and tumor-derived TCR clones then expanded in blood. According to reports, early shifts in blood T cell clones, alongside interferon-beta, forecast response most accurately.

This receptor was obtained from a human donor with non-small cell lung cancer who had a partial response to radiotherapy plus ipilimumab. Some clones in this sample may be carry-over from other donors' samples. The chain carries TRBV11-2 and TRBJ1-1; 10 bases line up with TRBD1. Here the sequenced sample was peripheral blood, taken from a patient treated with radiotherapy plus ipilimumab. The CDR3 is CASSLGTGDTEAFF. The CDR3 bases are TGTGCCAGCAGCTTGGGGACAGGGGACACTGAAGCTTTCTTT.